A single sample is the source of the 7 T cell receptor beta chains below, sequenced in a study of OX40 agonist ivuxolimab in advanced cancers. Generated by immunoSEQ multiplex PCR, the TCRdb table keeps only in-frame clones and is missing some. The table has under 60,000 clones, about nine tenths seen once. Here the sequenced sample was CD4+ or CD8+ T cells sorted from blood, taken in a trial of the OX40 agonist ivuxolimab. The receptors derive from an adult with an advanced solid tumor such as melanoma, head and neck, liver or kidney cancer.

This chain links TRBV6-1 with TRBJ2-1, with TRBD2 matching 10 bases. This CDR3 has 14 amino acids. Germline V gene data show CDR1 as MNHNS and CDR2 as SASEGT. V was clipped by 1 base and J by 9 bases; unmatched bases: 3. This chain's CDR3 is CASSEGGLAPEQFF. DNA of the CDR3: TGTGCCAGCAGTGAAGGGGGACTAGCGCCTGAGCAGTTCTTC.

This clone came up a few times. The chain links TRBV19 to TRBJ1-1; D not resolved. The ends were cut back, 3 bases at V and 4 bases at J, with 9 bases in the middle. CDR1 and CDR2 from the germline V gene are LNHDA and SQIVND (reference sequence). The CDR3 spans 13 residues. CDR3 region: CASSIVRGTEAFF. The CDR3 DNA is TGTGCCAGTAGTATTGTCAGAGGCACTGAAGCTTTCTTT.

The genes are TRBV5-1 and TRBJ1-1; D uncertain. The V end was cut by 6 bases, the J end by 5 bases, with 20 bases between. CDR1 and CDR2 from the germline V gene are SGHRS and YFSETQ. This CDR3 is built from 15 residues. The CDR3 spells CASKKDPGVETEAFF. In nucleotides, the CDR3 is TGCGCCAGCAAAAAGGATCCGGGTGTCGAGACTGAAGCTTTCTTT. Looking up the rest from reference TRBV5-1 and TRBJ1-1 gives the full variable domain: KAGVTQTPRYLIKTRGQQVTLSCSPISGHRSVSWYQQTPGQGLQFLFEYFSETQRNKGNFPGRFSGRQFSNSRSEMNVSTLELGDSALYLCASKKDPGVETEAFFGQGTRLTVV.

J is TRBJ2-3 and V is TRBV7-9; 9 bases match TRBD2. Germline-derived CDR1 and CDR2 are SEHNR and FQNEAQ (reference sequence). This CDR3 has 15 residues. V was clipped by 5 bases and J by 5 bases; unmatched bases: 8. The CDR3 spells CASSLTAGGKDTQYF. The CDR3 DNA is TGTGCCAGCAGCCTCACGGCGGGAGGGAAAGATACGCAGTATTTT.

This clone was seen once. The genes are TRBV19 and TRBJ1-5; D not certain. V was cut by 9 bases and J by 5 bases, with 14 bases left in between. From germline, CDR1 is LNHDA and CDR2 SQIVND (reference sequence). The CDR3 has 13 residues. The CDR3, as DNA: TGTGCCAGCCTTGAGGGCAGCTATCAGCCCCAGCATTTT. It translates to CASLEGSYQPQHF.

This sequence joins TRBV9 and TRBJ1-6; D is unresolved. This CDR3 is built from 13 residues. Germline lookup yields CDR1 SGDLS and CDR2 YYNGEE. Deletions cut 2 bases from V and 10 bases from J, with 10 bases between. In DNA form, the CDR3 reads TGTGCCAGCAGCGTGAGAGACCGGTCACCCCTCCACTTT. Residues: CASSVRDRSPLHF.

The V gene is TRBV19, the J gene TRBJ2-7; D remains ambiguous. Trimming cost V 7 bases and J 9 bases, with 22 bases left between them. This CDR3 is 14 amino acids long. CDR1 and CDR2 (germline): LNHDA, SQIVND (reference sequence). CDR3 sequence: CASTSRHSADGQYF. In DNA, the CDR3 is TGTGCCAGTACCTCCCGACATTCGGCAGACGGGCAGTACTTC.